These 27 T cell receptor beta chains came from one sample sequenced in a study of cytomegalovirus exposure and HLA in healthy donors. Using immunoSEQ multiplex PCR, the repertoire was profiled, and TCRdb retains in-frame clones only, with some absent. Of roughly 95,000 clones listed, around 85% were seen once; the top ten hold around 20%. Input material: PBMCs. The source is a man younger than 30 in good health and CMV-seropositive.

The chain is built from TRBV10-2 and TRBJ2-2; D is ambiguous. The germline CDR1 and CDR2 sequences are WSHSY and SAAADI. The CDR3 spans 14 residues. V was shortened by 6 bases and J by 1 base, with 9 bases between the two germline ends. The CDR3 region is CASRGRLNTGELFF. Written as DNA, the CDR3 is TGCGCCAGCAGGGGCAGGTTGAACACCGGGGAGCTGTTTTTT.

The chain couples TRBV19 to TRBJ2-5, with TRBD1 matching 7 bases. Germline assignment: CDR1 LNHDA and CDR2 SQIVND (reference sequence). V lost 4 bases and J lost 5; bases outside the gene matches: 4. The CDR3 covers 13 residues. The chain's CDR3 is CASSRQGTETQYF. The DNA of the CDR3 is TGTGCCAGTAGTAGACAGGGTACGGAGACCCAGTACTTC.

This sequence joins TRBV30 and TRBJ2-3; a weak D match, TRBD1 (6 bases). V was cut by 0 bases and J by 4 bases, with 11 bases left in between. Germline-derived CDR1 and CDR2 are GTSNPN and SVGIG (reference sequence). The length of the CDR3 is 14 residues. The CDR3, as DNA: TGTGCCTGGAGTGTCCGCAGGGGTGCAGATACGCAGTATTTT. Its translation: CAWSVRRGADTQYF.

The V call is TRBV18, the J call TRBJ2-2; D is ambiguous. The CDR3 has 15 residues. V was shortened by 4 bases and J by 7 bases, with 16 bases between the two germline ends. CDR1 is KGHSH, CDR2 LQKENI, per germline. The CDR3 is CASSLQTGSGGELFF. The CDR3 DNA follows: TGTGCCAGCTCACTACAGACCGGATCCGGCGGGGAGCTGTTTTTT. Supplemented by reference TRBV18 and TRBJ2-2, the full variable domain reads NAGVMQNPRHLVRRRGQEARLRCSPMKGHSHVYWYRQLPEEGLKFMVYLQKENIIDESGMPKERFSAEFPKEGPSILRIQQVVRGDSAAYFCASSLQTGSGGELFFGEGSRLTVL.

CDR3 nucleotide sequence: TGTGCCAGTAGTAGGGGGACAGGGTTTCAACAGCCCCAGCATTTT. It specifies CASSRGTGFQQPQHF. V usage is TRBV19 and J usage is TRBJ1-5, with 9 nucleotides matching TRBD1. Germline V gene lookup returns CDR1 LNHDA and CDR2 SQIVND (reference sequence). The CDR3 runs 15 residues. J gave up 7 bases and V 4 bases, and 8 bases lay outside the gene matches.

The rearrangement joins TRBV6-9 to TRBJ2-1; 11 bases map to TRBD2. The junction had 24 bases not matched to a gene; V was cut back by 1 base and J by 4 bases. The germline V gene has CDR1 MNHGY and CDR2 SVAAGI. This CDR3 has 23 residues. CDR3 loop: CASSYFLDLMSHSTSGTYNEQFF. The CDR3, as DNA: TGTGCCAGCAGTTATTTTTTAGACTTAATGTCTCATTCGACTAGCGGGACATACAATGAGCAGTTCTTC.

The chain employs TRBV11-3 and TRBJ2-3, with unresolved D. The CDR3 is made up of 15 amino acids. Germline V lookup: CDR1 SGHNT, CDR2 YENEEA. Trimming removed 7 bases from V and 1 base from J, with 15 bases in between. This CDR3 is CASTYPAQGTDTQYF. CDR3 nucleotide sequence: TGTGCCAGCACCTACCCAGCTCAGGGCACAGATACGCAGTATTTT.

V and J are TRBV19 and TRBJ1-5, with D hard to call. The CDR3 sequence is 18 residues long. The V gene lost 5 bases and the J gene lost 0 bases, with 20 bases spanning the gap. Per germline, CDR1 LNHDA and CDR2 SQIVND (reference sequence). The CDR3: CASSSPGSPKASNQPQHF. The CDR3 DNA is TGTGCCAGTAGTTCCCCAGGAAGCCCTAAAGCTAGCAATCAGCCCCAGCATTTT.

The chain carries TRBV7-6 and TRBJ1-4, with D hard to call. V gave up 5 bases and J gave up 4 bases, with 11 bases separating them. The CDR3 has 14 amino acids. Germline V gene data show CDR1 as SGHVS and CDR2 as FNYEAQ. This CDR3 reads CASSKLSFNEKLFF. DNA of the CDR3: TGTGCCAGCAGCAAGCTCTCCTTTAATGAAAAACTGTTTTTT.

The J gene is TRBJ2-2, the V gene TRBV7-9; 9 bases are a match to TRBD1. In germline, CDR1 is SEHNR, CDR2 FQNEAQ (reference sequence). This CDR3 has 15 amino acids. The J segment lost 1 base and the V segment lost 7 bases, leaving 4 bases of the junction unmatched. The CDR3 bases are TGTGCCAGCATGTACAGGGGGCAGAACACCGGGGAGCTGTTTTTT. As protein: CASMYRGQNTGELFF. Full variable domain (outside the CDR3, taken from reference TRBV7-9 and TRBJ2-2): DTGVSQNPRHKITKRGQNVTFRCDPISEHNRLYWYRQTLGQGPEFLTYFQNEAQLEKSRLLSDRFSAERPKGSFSTLEIQRTEQGDSAMYLCASMYRGQNTGELFFGEGSRLTVL.

The rearrangement links TRBV11-2 to TRBJ2-1; 7 positions agree with TRBD2. In germline, CDR1 is SGHAT, CDR2 FQNNGV. This CDR3 has 15 amino acids. The trim removed 5 bases at V and 4 bases at J, leaving 8 bases unmatched. CDR3 protein: CASSVTSLLYNEQFF. The CDR3 DNA reads as TGTGCCAGCAGCGTGACTAGCTTACTTTACAATGAGCAGTTCTTC.

The chain employs TRBV10-3 and TRBJ2-7; TRBD2 is a possible D gene (7 bases). Trimming shortened V by 3 bases and J by 1 base, and 13 bases separated the two germline ends. Germline-derived CDR1 and CDR2 are ENHRY and SYGVKD. CDR3 length: 15 amino acids. CDR3 loop: CAISEGGDLSYEQYF. The CDR3 nucleotides are TGTGCCATCAGTGAAGGGGGGGACTTGTCCTACGAGCAGTACTTC.

The chain joins TRBV5-6 to TRBJ2-2; 10 nucleotides line up with TRBD1. This CDR3 spans 17 amino acids. Trimming at V came to 0 bases and at J to 6 bases, leaving 8 bases not matched to a gene. The V gene's germline CDR1 is SGHDT and CDR2 YYEEEE. CDR3 nucleotides: TGTGCCAGCAGCTTGGCCGCGGGGACAGGGGACTCCGGGGAGCTGTTTTTT. The encoded protein is CASSLAAGTGDSGELFF.

This clone came up many times. This chain connects TRBV6-4 to TRBJ2-2; 7 nucleotides agree with TRBD1. Trimming took 5 bases from V and 6 from J; bases not matched to a gene: 9. Germline CDR1 and CDR2: MRHNA and SNTAGT. The CDR3 has 15 amino acids. The CDR3 sequence is CASSLTGENSGELFF. CDR3 nucleotides: TGTGCCAGCAGTCTTACAGGGGAGAATTCCGGGGAGCTGTTTTTT.

The chain uses TRBV28 and TRBJ2-7, with 8 bases that match TRBD2. The CDR3 has 18 residues. Germline CDR1 reads MDHEN; CDR2 reads SYDVKM. Unmatched junction bases numbered 12, after V lost 2 bases and J lost 0 bases. The CDR3 coding sequence is TGTGCCAGCAGTTTAAGATATGCTTGGCGGGAGGCCTCCTACGAGCAGTACGTC. Its translation is CASSLRYAWREASYEQYV.

This clone was seen only a few times. This chain uses TRBV27 with TRBJ2-5; no clear D. Germline CDR1 reads MNHEY; CDR2 reads SMNVEV (reference sequence). V shed 5 bases and J shed 1 base, with 8 bases lying between them. This CDR3 spans 13 amino acids. CDR3 coding DNA: TGTGCCAGCAGTCTAAAGCCCCAAGAGACCCAGTACTTC. Its translation is CASSLKPQETQYF.

V usage is TRBV5-1 and J usage is TRBJ2-4; 7 bases map to TRBD2. V shed 0 bases, J shed 2 bases, and the junction held 5 bases outside the gene matches. Germline V CDR1 and CDR2: SGHRS, YFSETQ. This CDR3 comprises 16 residues. The CDR3 DNA sequence: TGCGCCAGCAGCTTGGAACCTAGCGGTACCAAAAACATTCAGTACTTC. Amino acid sequence: CASSLEPSGTKNIQYF.

The rearrangement joins TRBV28 to TRBJ1-2, with TRBD1 matching over 8 bases. The junction had 9 bases not matched to a gene; V was cut back by 5 bases and J by 4 bases. The V gene's germline CDR1 is MDHEN and CDR2 SYDVKM. This CDR3 has 15 amino acids. Here the CDR3 reads CASSGGDRLGYGYTF. The CDR3 DNA reads TGTGCCAGCAGTGGGGGGGACAGGTTGGGCTATGGCTACACCTTC.

This clone appeared once. The chain employs TRBV5-1 and TRBJ2-1, with D maybe TRBD2 (5 bases). CDR1 and CDR2 (germline): SGHRS, YFSETQ. V was trimmed by 7 bases and J by 7 bases, leaving 12 bases between them. CDR3 length equals 12 residues. CDR3 region: CASSSPGNEQFF. The DNA for the CDR3 is TGCGCCAGCTCCTCCCCGGGGAATGAGCAGTTCTTC.

The rearrangement links TRBV6-1 to TRBJ2-7; 9 positions match TRBD1. CDR3 size: 16 residues. Germline V gives CDR1 MNHNS, CDR2 SASEGT. The ends lost 1 base at V and 0 bases at J; junction bases unmatched: 4. The CDR3 nucleotides read TGTGCCAGCAGTGAAGGGGACAGGGTTAGCTCCTACGAGCAGTACGTC. This codes for CASSEGDRVSSYEQYV.

The chain is built from TRBV20-1 and TRBJ2-5; D is unresolved. CDR3 length: 10 amino acids. The V gene's germline CDR1 is DFQATT and CDR2 SNEGSKA (reference sequence). V was clipped by 6 bases and J by 5 bases, with 7 bases between them. CDR3 DNA: TGCAGTGCCAGGAAGGAGACCCAGTACTTC. This sequence encodes CSARKETQYF.

This clone was observed a handful of times. The chain is built from TRBV6-6 and TRBJ1-1, with D tentatively TRBD1 (5 bases). V shed 4 bases and J shed 1 base, with 7 bases lying between them. Per the germline V gene, CDR1 is MNHNY and CDR2 is SVGAGI (reference sequence). The CDR3 length is 13 residues. CDR3 amino acids: CASSSRENTEAFF. As DNA, the CDR3 is TGTGCCAGCAGTTCCAGGGAGAACACTGAAGCTTTCTTT.

V and J are TRBV12-5 and TRBJ1-5; D unclear. V shed 2 bases and J shed 6 bases, with 8 bases lying between them. CDR1 and CDR2 from the germline V gene are LGHNT and FRNRAP. The CDR3 runs 13 residues. CDR3 DNA: TGTGCTAGTGGTTTGTCTACCGCTCAGCCCCAGCATTTT. It codes for CASGLSTAQPQHF.

V and J are TRBV29-1 and TRBJ1-3, with 7 bases that match TRBD1. With V trimmed by 6 bases and J by 0 bases, 5 bases remained unmatched. This CDR3 has 14 residues. The germline V gene has CDR1 SQVTM and CDR2 ANQGSEA. The CDR3 bases are TGCAGCGTGGTTGGGACAGCCTCTGGAAACACCATATATTTT. Amino acid sequence: CSVVGTASGNTIYF.

The chain uses TRBV13 and TRBJ2-2; 11 bases are a match to TRBD2. V was clipped by 5 bases and J by 5 bases; unmatched bases: 4. In germline, CDR1 is PRHDT, CDR2 FYEKMQ (reference sequence). The CDR3 has 15 amino acids. CDR3 amino acids: CASSPPSGRTGELFF. CDR3 bases: TGTGCCAGCAGCCCCCCTAGCGGGAGGACCGGGGAGCTGTTTTTT.

This chain connects TRBV13 to TRBJ2-1; TRBD2 agrees at 7 bases. The CDR3 contains 15 residues. CDR1 is PRHDT, CDR2 FYEKMQ, per germline (reference sequence). The J segment lost 5 bases and the V segment lost 3 bases, leaving 7 bases of the junction unmatched. This CDR3 is CASSFRLAGHNEQFF. The CDR3 DNA sequence: TGTGCCAGCAGCTTTAGACTAGCTGGGCACAATGAGCAGTTCTTC. Together with reference TRBV13 and TRBJ2-1, the CDR3 gives the full variable domain: AAGVIQSPRHLIKEKRETATLKCYPIPRHDTVYWYQQGPGQDPQFLISFYEKMQSDKGSIPDRFSAQQFSDYHSELNMSSLELGDSALYFCASSFRLAGHNEQFFGPGTRLTVL.

This chain joins TRBV18 and TRBJ2-3, with D possibly TRBD2 on 6 matching bases. V gave up 1 base and J gave up 3 bases, with 11 bases separating them. CDR3 length: 15 residues. CDR1 KGHSH and CDR2 LQKENI come from the germline V gene. Here the CDR3 DNA reads TGTGCCAGCTCACCACTGACTAGACAGACAGATACGCAGTATTTT. Amino acid sequence: CASSPLTRQTDTQYF.